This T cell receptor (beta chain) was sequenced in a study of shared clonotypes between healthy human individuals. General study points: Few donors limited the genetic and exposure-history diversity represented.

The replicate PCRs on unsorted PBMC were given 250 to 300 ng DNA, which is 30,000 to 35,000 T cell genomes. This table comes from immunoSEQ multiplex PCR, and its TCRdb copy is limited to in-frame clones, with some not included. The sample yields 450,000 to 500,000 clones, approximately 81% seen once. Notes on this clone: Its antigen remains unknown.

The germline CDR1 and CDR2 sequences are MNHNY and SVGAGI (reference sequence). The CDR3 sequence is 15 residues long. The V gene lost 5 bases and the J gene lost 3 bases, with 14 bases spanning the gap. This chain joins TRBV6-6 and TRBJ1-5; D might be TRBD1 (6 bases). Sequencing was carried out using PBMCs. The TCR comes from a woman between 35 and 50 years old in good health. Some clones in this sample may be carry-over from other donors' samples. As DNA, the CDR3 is TGTGCCAGCAGTAAACAGGGTTCCAACAATCAGCCCCAGCATTTT. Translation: CASSKQGSNNQPQHF.